The subject of this entry is one TCR beta chain. Its antigen is still unknown. The data were taken from a study of OX40 agonist ivuxolimab in advanced cancers. Study-level information: Patients receiving dose escalation had hepatocellular carcinoma, melanoma, renal cell or head and neck cancer. Partial responses were observed in three patients, of whom one had hepatocellular carcinoma and two had cutaneous melanoma. Study results and caveats: Clonal expansion among partial responders at 0.1-3.0 mg/kg ranked near the lowest.

Samples were taken at baseline and on day 1 of cycles 4 and 7. Clones were read by immunoSEQ multiplex PCR, and TCRdb kept only the in-frame ones, dropping some. The sample has 66,000 or so clones, more than 65% seen once. This clonotype originated in an adult with an advanced solid tumor such as melanoma, head and neck, liver or kidney cancer. The sequences come from CD4+ or CD8+ T cells sorted from blood, collected in a trial of the OX40 agonist ivuxolimab.

CDR3 DNA: TGTGCCAGCAGTCTTCGACGCCTTTACAGGGGGCATATCGCTGAAGCTTTCTTT. Translating it yields CASSLRRLYRGHIAEAFF. This chain connects TRBV27 to TRBJ1-1, with 9 bases that match TRBD1. Losses at the gene ends were 5 bases for V and 6 bases for J; bases not matched to a gene: 19. The germline V gene has CDR1 MNHEY and CDR2 SMNVEV (reference sequence). The CDR3 totals 18 residues.